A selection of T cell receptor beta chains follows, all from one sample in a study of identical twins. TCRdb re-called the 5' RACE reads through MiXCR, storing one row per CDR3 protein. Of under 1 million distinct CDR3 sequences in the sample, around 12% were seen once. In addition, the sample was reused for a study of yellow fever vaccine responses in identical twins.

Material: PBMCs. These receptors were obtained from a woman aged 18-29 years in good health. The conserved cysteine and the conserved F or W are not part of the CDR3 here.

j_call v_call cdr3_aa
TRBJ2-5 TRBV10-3 AISRNGGAGETQY
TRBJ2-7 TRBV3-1 ASSPPPGREGFYEQY
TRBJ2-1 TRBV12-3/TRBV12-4 ASSQSGKGNEQF
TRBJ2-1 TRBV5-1 ASSLGGLYEQF
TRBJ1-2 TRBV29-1 SVVDREYGYT
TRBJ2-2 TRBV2 ASSESRANTGELF
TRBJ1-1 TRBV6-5 ASSYSVRMDTEAF
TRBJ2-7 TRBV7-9 ASSPLRGGNGTYEQY
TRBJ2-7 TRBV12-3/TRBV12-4 ASSQEFAEQY
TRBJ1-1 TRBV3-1 ASSQAPPENTEAF
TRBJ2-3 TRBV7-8 ASSLAGAPYTQY
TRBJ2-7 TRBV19 ASSHQGGEQY
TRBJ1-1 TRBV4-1 ASRTPGTGVEAF
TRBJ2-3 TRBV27 ASSGSGSWGDTQY
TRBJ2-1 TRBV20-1 SASGQYNEQF
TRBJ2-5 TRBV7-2 ASSLAWLAGVETQY